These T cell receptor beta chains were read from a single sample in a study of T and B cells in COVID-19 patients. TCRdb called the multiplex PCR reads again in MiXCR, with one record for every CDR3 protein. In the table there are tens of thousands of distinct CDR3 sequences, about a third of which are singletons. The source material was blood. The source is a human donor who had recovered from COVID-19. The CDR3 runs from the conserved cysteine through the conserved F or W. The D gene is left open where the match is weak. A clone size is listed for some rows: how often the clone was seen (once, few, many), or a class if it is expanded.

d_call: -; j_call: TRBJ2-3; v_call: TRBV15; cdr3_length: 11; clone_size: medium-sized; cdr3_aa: CATSSRDTQYF; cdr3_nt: TGTGCCACCAGCTCGCGCGATACGCAGTATTTT
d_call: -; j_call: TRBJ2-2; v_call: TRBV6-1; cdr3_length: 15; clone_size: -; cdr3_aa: CASSEPQGSTRELFF; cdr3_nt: TGTGCCAGCAGTGAACCGCAAGGAAGCACCAGGGAGCTGTTTTTT
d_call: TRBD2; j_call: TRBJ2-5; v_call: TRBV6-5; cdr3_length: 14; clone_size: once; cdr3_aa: CASALAGGGETQYF; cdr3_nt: TGTGCCAGCGCCCTAGCGGGGGGCGGTGAGACCCAGTACTTC
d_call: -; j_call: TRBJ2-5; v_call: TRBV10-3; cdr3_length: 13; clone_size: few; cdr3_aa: CATLARVQETQYF; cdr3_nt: TGTGCCACCTTGGCGAGGGTCCAAGAGACCCAGTACTTC
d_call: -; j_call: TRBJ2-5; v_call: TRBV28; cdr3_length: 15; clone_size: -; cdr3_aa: CASSFVLFTQETQYF; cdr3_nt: TGTGCCAGCAGTTTTGTCCTGTTCACCCAAGAGACCCAGTACTTC
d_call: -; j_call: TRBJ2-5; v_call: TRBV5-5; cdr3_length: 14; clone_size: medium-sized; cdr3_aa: CASSWGGHRETQYF; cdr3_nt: TGTGCCAGCAGCTGGGGGGGACACCGAGAGACCCAGTACTTC
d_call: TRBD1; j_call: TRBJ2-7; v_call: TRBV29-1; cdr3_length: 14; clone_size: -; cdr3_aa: CSVTGGGISYEQYF; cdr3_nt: TGCAGCGTAACAGGGGGCGGTATATCCTACGAGCAGTACTTC
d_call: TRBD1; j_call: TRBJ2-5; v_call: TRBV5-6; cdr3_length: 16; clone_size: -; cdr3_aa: CASSLEGGTGVETQYF; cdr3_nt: TGCGCCAGCAGCTTGGAGGGAGGGACAGGGGTCGAGACCCAGTACTTC
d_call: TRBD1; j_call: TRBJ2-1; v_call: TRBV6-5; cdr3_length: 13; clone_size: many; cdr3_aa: CASSYQGANEQFF; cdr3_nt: TGTGCCAGCAGTTATCAGGGGGCTAATGAGCAGTTCTTC
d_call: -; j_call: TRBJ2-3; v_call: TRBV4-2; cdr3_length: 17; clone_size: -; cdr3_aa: CASSPAVGGLSTDTQYF; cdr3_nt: TGTGCCAGCAGCCCGGCCGTTGGCGGGCTAAGCACAGATACGCAGTATTTT
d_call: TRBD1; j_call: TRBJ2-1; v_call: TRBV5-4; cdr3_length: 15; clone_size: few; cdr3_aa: CASTQGKSSYNEQFF; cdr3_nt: TGTGCCAGCACACAGGGGAAAAGCTCCTACAATGAGCAGTTCTTC
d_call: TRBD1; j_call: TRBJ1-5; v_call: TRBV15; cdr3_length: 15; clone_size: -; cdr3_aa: CATSRRGQANQPQHF; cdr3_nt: TGTGCCACCAGCCGCCGTGGACAGGCCAATCAGCCCCAGCATTTT
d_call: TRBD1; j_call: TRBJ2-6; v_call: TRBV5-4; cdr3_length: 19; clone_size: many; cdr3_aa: CASSPAGQGLSSGANVLTF; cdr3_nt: TGTGCCAGCAGCCCCGCGGGACAGGGCTTGAGCTCTGGGGCCAACGTCCTGACTTTC
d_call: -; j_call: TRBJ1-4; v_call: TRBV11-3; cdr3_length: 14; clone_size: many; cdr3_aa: CASSQGPREEKLFF; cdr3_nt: TGTGCCAGCAGCCAGGGACCCCGGGAGGAAAAACTGTTTTTT
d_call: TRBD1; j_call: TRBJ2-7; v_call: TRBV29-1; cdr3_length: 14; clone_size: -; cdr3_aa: CSVEKTGSLYEQYF; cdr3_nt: TGCAGCGTTGAAAAGACAGGGAGCCTCTACGAGCAGTACTTC
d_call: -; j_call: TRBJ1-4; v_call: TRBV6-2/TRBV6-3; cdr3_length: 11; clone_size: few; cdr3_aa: CASRGGEKLFF; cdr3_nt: TGTGCCAGCAGAGGTGGGGAAAAACTGTTTTTT
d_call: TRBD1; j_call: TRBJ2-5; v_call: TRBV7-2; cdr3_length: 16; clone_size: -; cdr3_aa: CASSLEGATRWETQYF; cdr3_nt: TGTGCCAGCAGCTTAGAGGGGGCAACTAGGTGGGAGACCCAGTACTTC
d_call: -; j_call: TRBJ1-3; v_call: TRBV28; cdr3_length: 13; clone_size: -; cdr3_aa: CASSPADGPTIYF; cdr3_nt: TGTGCCAGCAGTCCCGCCGACGGGCCTACCATATATTTT
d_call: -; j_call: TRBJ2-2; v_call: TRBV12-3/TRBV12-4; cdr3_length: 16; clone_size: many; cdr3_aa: CASSPLTRRVTGELFF; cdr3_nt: TGTGCCAGCAGTCCCCTGACAAGGAGGGTCACCGGGGAGCTGTTTTTT
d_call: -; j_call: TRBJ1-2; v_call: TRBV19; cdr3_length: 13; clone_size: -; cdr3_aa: CASSIPGAYGYTF; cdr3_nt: TGTGCCAGTAGTATTCCGGGGGCCTATGGCTACACCTTC
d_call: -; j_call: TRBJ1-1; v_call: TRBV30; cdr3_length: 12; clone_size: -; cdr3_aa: CAWSQPNTEAFF; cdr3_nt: TGTGCCTGGAGCCAACCGAACACTGAAGCTTTCTTT
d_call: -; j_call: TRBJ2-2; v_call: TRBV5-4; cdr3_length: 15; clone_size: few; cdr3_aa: CASSLDIMNTGELFF; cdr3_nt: TGTGCCAGCAGCTTGGATATAATGAACACCGGGGAGCTGTTTTTT
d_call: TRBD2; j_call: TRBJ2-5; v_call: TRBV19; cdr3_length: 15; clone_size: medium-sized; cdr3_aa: CASSIVGLTQETQYF; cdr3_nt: TGTGCCAGTAGTATAGTGGGACTAACCCAAGAGACCCAGTACTTC
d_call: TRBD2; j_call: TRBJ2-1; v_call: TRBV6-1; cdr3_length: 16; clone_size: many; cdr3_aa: CASSEPLAGGSGEQFF; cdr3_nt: TGTGCCAGCAGTGAACCCTTGGCGGGGGGGAGCGGTGAGCAGTTCTTC
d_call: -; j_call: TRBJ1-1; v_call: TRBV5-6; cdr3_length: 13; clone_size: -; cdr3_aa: CASSFWGDTEAFF; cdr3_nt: TGTGCCAGCAGCTTCTGGGGGGACACTGAAGCTTTCTTT
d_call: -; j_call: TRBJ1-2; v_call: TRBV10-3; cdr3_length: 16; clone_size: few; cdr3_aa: CAISDGEGGLSLGLAF; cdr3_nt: TGTGCCATCAGTGACGGGGAGGGCGGCTTGTCCCTCGGTCTCGCCTTC
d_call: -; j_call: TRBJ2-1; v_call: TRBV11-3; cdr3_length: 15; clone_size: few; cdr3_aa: CASSSPPPAGNEQFF; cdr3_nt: TGTGCCAGCAGCTCCCCCCCGCCAGCGGGCAATGAGCAGTTCTTC
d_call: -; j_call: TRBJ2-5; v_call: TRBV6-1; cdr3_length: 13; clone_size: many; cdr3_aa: CASSVGQQETQYF; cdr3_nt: TGTGCCAGCAGTGTGGGGCAGCAAGAGACCCAGTACTTC
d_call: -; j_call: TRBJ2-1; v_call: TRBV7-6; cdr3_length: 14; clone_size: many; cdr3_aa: CASSAGLVATEQFF; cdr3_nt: TGTGCCAGCAGCGCCGGACTGGTGGCAACCGAGCAGTTCTTC
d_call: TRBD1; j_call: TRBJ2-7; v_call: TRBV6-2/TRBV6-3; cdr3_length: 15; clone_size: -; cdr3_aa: CASSGTGSVRYEQYF; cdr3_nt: TGTGCCAGCAGTGGGACAGGGTCGGTTCGATACGAGCAGTACTTC
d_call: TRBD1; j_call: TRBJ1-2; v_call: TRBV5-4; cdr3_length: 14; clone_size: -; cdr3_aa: CASSSFDRVYGYTF; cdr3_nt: TGTGCCAGCAGTTCATTCGACAGGGTCTATGGCTACACCTTC
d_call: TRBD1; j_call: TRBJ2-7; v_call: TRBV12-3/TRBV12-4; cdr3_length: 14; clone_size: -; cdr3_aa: CASSRRTGGGGQYF; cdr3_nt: TGTGCCAGCAGTCGGCGGACAGGGGGCGGTGGGCAGTACTTC
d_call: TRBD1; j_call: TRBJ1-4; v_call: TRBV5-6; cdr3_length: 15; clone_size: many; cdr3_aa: CASSLAKGAGEKLFF; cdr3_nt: TGTGCCAGCAGCTTGGCCAAGGGGGCAGGGGAAAAACTGTTTTTT
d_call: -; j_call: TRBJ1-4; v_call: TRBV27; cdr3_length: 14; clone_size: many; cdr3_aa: CASSFNRVNEKLFF; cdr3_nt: TGTGCCAGCAGTTTTAACAGGGTAAACGAAAAACTGTTTTTT
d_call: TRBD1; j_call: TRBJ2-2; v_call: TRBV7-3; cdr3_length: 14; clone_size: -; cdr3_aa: CASTGQANTGELFF; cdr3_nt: TGTGCCAGCACCGGACAGGCGAACACCGGGGAGCTGTTTTTT
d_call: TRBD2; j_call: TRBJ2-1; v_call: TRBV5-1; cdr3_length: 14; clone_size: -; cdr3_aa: CASSIAGGLSEQFF; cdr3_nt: TGCGCCAGCAGCATAGCGGGGGGGCTGTCGGAGCAGTTCTTC
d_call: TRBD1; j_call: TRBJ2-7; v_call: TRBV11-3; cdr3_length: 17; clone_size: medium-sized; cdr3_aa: CASSLRGRGTLRNEQYF; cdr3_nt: TGTGCCAGCAGCTTAAGGGGCAGGGGGACCCTTCGCAACGAGCAGTACTTC
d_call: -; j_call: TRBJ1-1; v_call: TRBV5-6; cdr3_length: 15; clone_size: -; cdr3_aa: CASGSSGASDTEAFF; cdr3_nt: TGCGCCAGTGGGTCAAGTGGGGCATCGGACACTGAAGCTTTCTTT
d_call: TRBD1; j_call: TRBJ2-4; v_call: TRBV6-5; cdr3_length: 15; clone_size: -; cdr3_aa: CASRPRGQGKNIQYF; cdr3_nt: TGTGCCAGCAGGCCGAGGGGACAGGGAAAAAACATTCAGTACTTC
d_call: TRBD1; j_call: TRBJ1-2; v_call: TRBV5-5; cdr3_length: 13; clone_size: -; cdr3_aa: CASSPRDRDGYTF; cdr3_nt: TGTGCCAGCAGCCCCCGGGACAGGGATGGCTACACCTTC
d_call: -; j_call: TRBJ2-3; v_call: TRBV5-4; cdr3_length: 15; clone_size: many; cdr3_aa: CASSLGGLNTDTQYF; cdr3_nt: TGTGCCAGCAGCTTGGGGGGTCTGAATACAGATACGCAGTATTTT
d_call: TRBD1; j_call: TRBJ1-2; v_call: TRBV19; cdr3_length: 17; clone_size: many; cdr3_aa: CASSARTGGASNYGYTF; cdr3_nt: TGTGCCAGTAGTGCACGGACAGGGGGCGCGTCGAACTATGGCTACACCTTC